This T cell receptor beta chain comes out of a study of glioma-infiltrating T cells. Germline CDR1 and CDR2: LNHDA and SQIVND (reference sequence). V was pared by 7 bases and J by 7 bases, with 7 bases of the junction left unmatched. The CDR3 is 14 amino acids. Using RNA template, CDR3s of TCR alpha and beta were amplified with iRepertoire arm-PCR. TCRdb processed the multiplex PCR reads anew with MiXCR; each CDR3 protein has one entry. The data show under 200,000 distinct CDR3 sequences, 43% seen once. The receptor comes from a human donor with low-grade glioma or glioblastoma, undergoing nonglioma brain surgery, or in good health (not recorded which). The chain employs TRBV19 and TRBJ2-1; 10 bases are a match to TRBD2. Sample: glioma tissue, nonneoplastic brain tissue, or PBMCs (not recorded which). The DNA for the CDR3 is TGTGCCAGTACTTCCGGGACTAGCGTAAATGAGCAGTTCTTC. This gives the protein CASTSGTSVNEQFF. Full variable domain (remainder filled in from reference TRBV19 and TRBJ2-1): DGGITQSPKYLFRKEGQNVTLSCEQNLNHDAMYWYRQDPGQGLRLIYYSQIVNDFQKGDIAEGYSVSREKKESFPLTVTSAQKNPTAFYLCASTSGTSVNEQFFGPGTRLTVL.